The 27 T cell receptor beta chains presented below share a single source sample, sequenced in a study of T cells expressing NK-cell markers. TCRdb reprocessed the 5' RACE reads and stores each CDR3 protein as one record, lacking DNA. The sample table includes about 32,000 distinct CDR3 sequences. The material sequenced was blood T cells: a sorted CD56 or NKG2C T cell subset, CD4+ or CD8+ T cells, or bulk PBMC T cells (not recorded which). These receptors originate from a woman between 18 and 70 years old in good health.

The chain recombines TRBV28 with TRBJ2-6; TCRdb calls TRBD1, which cannot be checked without DNA. Germline V lookup: CDR1 MDHEN, CDR2 SYDVKM. CDR3 length: 15 amino acids. The CDR3 reads CASSQQVSGANVLTF.

This sequence joins TRBV15 and TRBJ2-5. The CDR3 contains 13 residues. Looked up from germline, CDR1 is LNHNV and CDR2 is YYDKDF (reference sequence). CDR3 sequence: CATSSPFEETQYF.

CDR3 loop: CSAREGGGNYEQYF. The chain recombines TRBV20-1 with TRBJ2-7; lacking DNA, the TRBD1 call made by TCRdb goes unchecked. CDR3 length: 14 residues. The germline V gene encodes CDR1 DFQATT and CDR2 SNEGSKA (reference sequence).

The genes are TRBV29-1 and TRBJ2-2; TCRdb's assignment of TRBD1 cannot be checked, as there is no DNA. Germline CDR1 SQVTM, CDR2 ANQGSEA. This CDR3 is built from 12 residues. CDR3 sequence reads: CSVLNRTGELFF.

This chain's CDR3 is CASSSRGAGEETQYF. The V and J genes are TRBV3-1 and TRBJ2-5; TCRdb designates TRBD1, a call that cannot be tested without DNA. The CDR3 has 15 residues. CDR1 is LGHDT, CDR2 YNNKEL, per germline (reference sequence).

The genes are TRBV7-2 and TRBJ2-5; the D gene TCRdb calls, TRBD2, cannot be checked with no DNA. Germline V gene data show CDR1 as SGHTA and CDR2 as FQGNSA. The CDR3 is 14 amino acids. The CDR3 spells CASSPPAEQETQYF.

The chain combines TRBV7-2 with TRBJ2-7; absent DNA, TCRdb's TRBD1 call cannot be checked. CDR3 length: 14 amino acids. Germline V gene lookup returns CDR1 SGHTA and CDR2 FQGNSA. The CDR3 loop reads CASSLKKAGPEQYF.

The chain uses TRBV7-2 and TRBJ1-5; there is no DNA to check the TCRdb D call of TRBD1. Germline loops: CDR1 SGHTA, CDR2 FQGNSA. The CDR3 extends over 15 amino acids. The CDR3 is CASSLDRGIRQPQHF.

The chain uses TRBV6-1 and TRBJ2-3. CDR1 MNHNS and CDR2 SASEGT come from the germline V gene. This CDR3 is built from 14 residues. CDR3 sequence: CASCKRSSTDTQYF.

The V gene is TRBV20-1, the J gene TRBJ2-3; TCRdb designates TRBD2, a call that cannot be tested without DNA. There are 16 residues in the CDR3. From germline, CDR1 is DFQATT and CDR2 SNEGSKA (reference sequence). CDR3 in amino acids: CSARSLPSKGTDTQYF.

This chain connects TRBV5-1 to TRBJ1-5; TCRdb reports TRBD1, a call that lacks DNA to check it against. Germline assignment: CDR1 SGHRS and CDR2 YFSETQ. This CDR3 comprises 17 residues. CDR3 loop: CASSPKPYTEEGEPQHF. The full variable domain, rest sourced from reference TRBV5-1 and TRBJ1-5, is KAGVTQTPRYLIKTRGQQVTLSCSPISGHRSVSWYQQTPGQGLQFLFEYFSETQRNKGNFPGRFSGRQFSNSRSEMNVSTLELGDSALYLCASSPKPYTEEGEPQHFGDGTRLSIL.

This clonotype is classed as medium-sized by frequency. This chain uses TRBV24-1 with TRBJ2-1; lacking DNA, the TRBD1 call made by TCRdb goes unchecked. Looked up from germline, CDR1 is KGHDR and CDR2 is SFDVKD. The CDR3 has 14 residues. The CDR3 protein is CATSDGDSYNEQFF.

The V gene is TRBV5-1, the J gene TRBJ2-5. Germline-derived CDR1 and CDR2 are SGHRS and YFSETQ. CDR3 length: 15 residues. The chain's CDR3 is CASSLVPAIQETQYF.

The chain uses TRBV13 and TRBJ2-7; checking the TCRdb D call of TRBD1 is not possible without DNA. The CDR3 extends over 13 amino acids. CDR1 is PRHDT and CDR2 is FYEKMQ in the germline V gene (reference sequence). The chain's CDR3 is CASSTYRSYEQYF.

The J gene is TRBJ1-2, the V gene TRBV11-2; no DNA is available, so the TRBD1 call from TCRdb remains unchecked. This CDR3 region has 14 residues. CDR1 and CDR2 (germline): SGHAT, FQNNGV. Here the CDR3 reads CASSGQGAAYGYTF. Full variable domain (missing parts from reference TRBV11-2 and TRBJ1-2): EAGVAQSPRYKIIEKRQSVAFWCNPISGHATLYWYQQILGQGPKLLIQFQNNGVVDDSQLPKDRFSAERLKGVDSTLKIQPAKLEDSAVYLCASSGQGAAYGYTFGSGTRLTVV.

The chain employs TRBV7-9 and TRBJ2-5. The length of the CDR3 is 14 residues. CDR1 SEHNR and CDR2 FQNEAQ come from the germline V gene (reference sequence). Here the CDR3 reads CASSLSLREETQYF.

The chain combines TRBV27 with TRBJ1-4; the D gene TCRdb calls, TRBD1, cannot be checked with no DNA. Germline CDR1 and CDR2: MNHEY and SMNVEV (reference sequence). The CDR3 has 13 residues. CDR3 sequence reads: CASSGGTNEKLFF. Full variable domain (remainder filled in from reference TRBV27 and TRBJ1-4): EAQVTQNPRYLITVTGKKLTVTCSQNMNHEYMSWYRQDPGLGLRQIYYSMNVEVTDKGDVPEGYKVSRKEKRNFPLILESPSPNQTSLYFCASSGGTNEKLFFGSGTQLSVL.

The chain uses TRBV14 and TRBJ2-5; TCRdb's D call of TRBD2 is untestable without DNA. Germline lookup yields CDR1 SGHDN and CDR2 FVKESK. This CDR3 region has 18 residues. The CDR3 spells CASSQDGTGTSGQETQYF.

J is TRBJ2-7 and V is TRBV6-1; TCRdb's D call of TRBD1 is untestable without DNA. The CDR3 spans 16 residues. CDR1 MNHNS and CDR2 SASEGT come from the germline V gene. The CDR3 loop reads CASSEVPGQISYEQYF.

The chain links TRBV27 to TRBJ2-3; absent DNA, TCRdb's TRBD1 call cannot be checked. Per the germline V gene, CDR1 is MNHEY and CDR2 is SMNVEV (reference sequence). CDR3 length: 16 residues. The CDR3 sequence: CASSYRGGGGTDTQYF.

The chain links TRBV28 to TRBJ2-2; TCRdb indicates TRBD1, and absent DNA this call remains unverified. This CDR3 spans 15 amino acids. Germline CDR1 reads MDHEN; CDR2 reads SYDVKM. Here the CDR3 reads CASSFVRGPTGELFF.

This rearrangement joins TRBV5-1 to TRBJ1-1; TCRdb designates TRBD1, a call that cannot be tested without DNA. The CDR3 runs to 13 residues. Germline-derived CDR1 and CDR2 are SGHRS and YFSETQ. CDR3 region: CASSPGQVFGAFF.

The CDR3 sequence is CASSPGLATDTQYF. The gene calls are TRBV4-2 and TRBJ2-3; TCRdb's D call, TRBD1, is unchecked because there is no DNA. The CDR3 loop spans 14 amino acids. Germline loops: CDR1 LGHNA, CDR2 YNFKEQ.

V and J are TRBV3-1 and TRBJ2-7; no DNA is available, so the TRBD2 call from TCRdb remains unchecked. The CDR3 is 17 amino acids. CDR1 and CDR2 from the germline V gene are LGHDT and YNNKEL (reference sequence). The CDR3: CASSQDLISGGSNEQYF.

The chain joins TRBV7-3 to TRBJ2-1. Germline CDR1 is SGHTA and CDR2 is FQGTGA. This CDR3 contains 17 residues. The CDR3: CASSLTGPRSSYNEQFF.

The chain combines TRBV29-1 with TRBJ1-2. Looked up from germline, CDR1 is SQVTM and CDR2 is ANQGSEA. The CDR3 has 11 residues. The CDR3 region is CSVEQDHGYTF.

The chain joins TRBV7-2 to TRBJ2-5; the TCRdb call, TRBD2, lacks DNA for checking. CDR3 size: 14 residues. Germline V gene lookup returns CDR1 SGHTA and CDR2 FQGNSA. CDR3 residues: CASSLGLAGKAQYF.